This is a list of T cell receptor beta chains from one sample in a study of T cell repertoires in cytomegalovirus infection. TCRdb re-called the reads through MiXCR, storing one row per CDR3 protein. The sample lists about 450,000 distinct CDR3 sequences, roughly 30% occurring once. Sequencing was carried out using PBMCs. These receptors were taken from a human donor in good health (CMV status not recorded). Some clones in this sample may be carry-over from other donors' samples. CDR3s leave out the opening cysteine and the closing phenylalanine or tryptophan. The order of the fields is V gene, J gene, D gene, CDR3 protein. D genes are given only for firm matches.

V gene: TRBV20-1; J gene: TRBJ1-2; D gene: .; CDR3 protein: SASPGRGKSYGYT
V gene: TRBV4-1; J gene: TRBJ2-1; D gene: TRBD2; CDR3 protein: ASSQEEGTSGLNEQF
V gene: TRBV11-2; J gene: TRBJ2-1; D gene: .; CDR3 protein: ASSASGGAGPYNEQF
V gene: TRBV23-1; J gene: TRBJ2-1; D gene: .; CDR3 protein: ATRGTGLGEQF
V gene: TRBV4-2; J gene: TRBJ1-1; D gene: .; CDR3 protein: ASSQTGQDTEDF
V gene: TRBV7-8; J gene: TRBJ1-4; D gene: TRBD1; CDR3 protein: ASSNGQGNEKLF
V gene: TRBV7-8; J gene: TRBJ2-7; D gene: TRBD2; CDR3 protein: ASSAGTSGTYEQY
V gene: TRBV7-2; J gene: TRBJ1-2; D gene: .; CDR3 protein: ASSPPRQGYGYT
V gene: TRBV6-1; J gene: TRBJ1-5; D gene: .; CDR3 protein: ASSKQGRGNQPQH
V gene: TRBV11-1; J gene: TRBJ2-2; D gene: .; CDR3 protein: ASTGRGRGSTGELF